The 4 T cell receptor beta chains in this list originate from one sample, sequenced in a study of CD8+ T cells in alopecia areata. Extracted RNA was reverse transcribed, and the resulting cDNA served as sequencing template. Profiling relied on immunoSEQ multiplex PCR, and the TCRdb table lists in-frame clones only, not all of them. The sample contains about 180,000 clones, 40% to 65% of which appear only once. Treatment reported: oral pan-JAK inhibitor, 5-10 mg twice daily. This sample comprised CD8+ T cells sorted from blood, obtained at week 24, from a patient treated with tofacitinib. These receptors were taken from a human donor with alopecia areata.

V gene TRBV19 combines with J gene TRBJ1-1; possibly TRBD1 for D (5 bases). CDR1 is LNHDA and CDR2 is SQIVND in the germline V gene (reference sequence). The V gene lost 5 bases and the J gene lost 4 bases, with 17 bases spanning the gap. The CDR3 is 15 amino acids. The CDR3 sequence is CASSPSGRGGTEAFF. DNA of the CDR3: TGTGCCAGTAGTCCCTCCGGAAGGGGCGGCACTGAAGCTTTCTTT.

This clone showed up just once. The CDR3 loop reads CASSFQGAGFGYTF. In DNA, the CDR3 is TGTGCCAGCAGCTTCCAGGGGGCTGGTTTTGGCTACACCTTC. The chain links TRBV13 to TRBJ1-2; TRBD1 matches at 8 bases. Germline CDR1 PRHDT, CDR2 FYEKMQ (reference sequence). Germline trimming cut 3 bases from V and 7 bases from J; bases unmatched to any gene: 7. The CDR3 consists of 14 residues.

This clone has more than one count but fewer than ten. The rearrangement joins TRBV30 to TRBJ2-1, with 8 bases matching TRBD2. The germline CDR1 and CDR2 sequences are GTSNPN and SVGIG (reference sequence). The CDR3 has 14 amino acids. J lost 2 bases, V lost 3 bases, and 3 bases had no gene match. CDR3 bases: TGTGCCTGGAGCTCGACTAGCGCCTACAATGAGCAGTTCTTC. This gives the protein CAWSSTSAYNEQFF. The full variable domain, completed using reference TRBV30 and TRBJ2-1, is SQTIHQWPATLVQPVGSPLSLECTVEGTSNPNLYWYRQAAGRGLQLLFYSVGIGQISSEVPQNLSASRPQDRQFILSSKKLLLSDSGFYLCAWSSTSAYNEQFFGPGTRLTVL.

This clone was counted once. CDR3 amino acids: CSVDDRGDNTEAFF. CDR3 bases: TGCAGCGTTGATGACAGGGGCGATAACACTGAAGCTTTCTTT. The J gene is TRBJ1-1, the V gene TRBV29-1, with 8 bases that match TRBD1. CDR3 size: 14 residues. The J segment lost 2 bases and the V segment lost 3 bases, leaving 5 bases of the junction unmatched. The germline V gene has CDR1 SQVTM and CDR2 ANQGSEA.